This is a list of T cell receptor beta chains from one sample in a study of beta chain features in type 1 diabetes. The table came from immunoSEQ multiplex PCR; TCRdb's copy has only in-frame clones and leaves some out. The sample gives 300,000 to 450,000 clones, roughly an eighth of which show up once; 0.01% is in the top ten. The sequencing sample was made of naive CD4+ T cells from blood. These receptors were collected from a woman between 18 and 29 years old with type 1 diabetes. Both conserved end residues are part of each CDR3. Each record gives: J gene, CDR3 length, V gene, D gene, clone size, CDR3 DNA, CDR3 protein. A D gene is named only where the DNA matches it firmly. Clone size is given for some rows only: seen once, a few or many times, or a class if the clone is expanded.

TRBJ2-7 | 16 | TRBV12-5 | TRBD2 | NA | TGTGCTAGTGGTCCTCTCTACGCGGGGGGGCTGGGTGAGCAGTACTTC | CASGPLYAGGLGEQYF
TRBJ1-5 | 14 | TRBV5-1 | NA | few | TGCGCCAGCAGCACCGGACAGTCGGGCCAGCCCCAGCATTTT | CASSTGQSGQPQHF
TRBJ1-2 | 15 | TRBV2 | TRBD1 | NA | TGTGCCAGCAGTGGGTCAGGGGGCAAGATCTATGGCTACACCTTC | CASSGSGGKIYGYTF
TRBJ2-2 | 16 | TRBV5-6 | TRBD1 | NA | TGTGCCAGCAGCTTCCGGGACAGGGGCTACTCCGGGGAGCTGTTTTTT | CASSFRDRGYSGELFF
TRBJ2-5 | 16 | TRBV5-4 | TRBD2 | few | TGTGCCAGCAGCTCACGAGGGACGCGGGAGGGGGAGACCCAGTACTTC | CASSSRGTREGETQYF
TRBJ1-2 | 14 | TRBV30 | TRBD1 | few | TGTGCCTGGAGTCGGGACAGCCCTAACTATGGCTACACCTTC | CAWSRDSPNYGYTF
TRBJ2-1 | 15 | TRBV6-5 | TRBD2 | NA | TGTGCCACCACTCTGCGACTAGCGGGGGTCAATGAGCAGTTCTTC | CATTLRLAGVNEQFF
TRBJ2-5 | 13 | TRBV28 | NA | few | TGTGCCAGCAGTTTCGAGGGAAGGGAGACCCAGTACTTC | CASSFEGRETQYF
TRBJ1-4 | 16 | TRBV4-3 | NA | NA | TGCGCCAGCAGCCAAGTAGGGTTGGCGGGGAATGAAAAACTGTTTTTT | CASSQVGLAGNEKLFF
TRBJ2-2 | 16 | TRBV5-4 | TRBD1 | few | TGTGCCAGCAGCCCGAGACAGGGGGCGGCCACCGGGGAGCTGTTTTTT | CASSPRQGAATGELFF
TRBJ2-7 | 14 | TRBV7-9 | TRBD2 | few | TGTGCCAGCAGCCCGGGACTAGCGCTCTACGAGCAGTACTTC | CASSPGLALYEQYF
TRBJ2-2 | 14 | TRBV28 | NA | few | TGTGCCAGCAGTTTGGTCAGGCGCGCCGGGGAGCTGTTTTTT | CASSLVRRAGELFF
TRBJ1-3 | 17 | TRBV4-3 | TRBD1 | NA | TGCGCCAGCAGCCAAGATCGGCAGGGGGCTTCTGGAAACACCATATATTTT | CASSQDRQGASGNTIYF
TRBJ2-5 | 16 | TRBV9 | NA | NA | TGTGCCAGCAGCGTAGCGGCCCCTAGCAGGTTAGAGACCCAGTACTTC | CASSVAAPSRLETQYF
TRBJ2-7 | 16 | TRBV15 | TRBD1 | NA | TGTGCCACCAGCAGAAAGTCACAGGGGAGCTCCTACGAGCAGTACTTC | CATSRKSQGSSYEQYF
TRBJ2-3 | 15 | TRBV30 | TRBD2 | few | TGTGCCTGGACCGGCGGGGGGGGGCTTGAAGATACGCAGTATTTT | CAWTGGGGLEDTQYF
TRBJ1-2 | 10 | TRBV29-1 | TRBD1 | NA | TGCAGCGTCAACAGGGGAGGCTACACCTTC | CSVNRGGYTF
TRBJ2-3 | 14 | TRBV7-3 | TRBD2 | NA | TGTGCCAGCAGCAGGACTAGCGGCACAGATACGCAGTATTTT | CASSRTSGTDTQYF
TRBJ2-1 | 15 | TRBV5-1 | TRBD2 | NA | TGCGCCAGCAGCTTCGTCCTAGCGGGGGACAATGAGCAGTTCTTC | CASSFVLAGDNEQFF
TRBJ2-7 | 15 | TRBV7-2 | NA | NA | TGTGCCAGCAGCCATAGCCCCCGGGGTATCTACGAGCAGTACTTC | CASSHSPRGIYEQYF
TRBJ1-5 | 16 | TRBV12-2 | NA | few | TGTGCAAGTCGCCTAACCGGGACAGGGGATCTTCAGCCCCAGCATTTT | CASRLTGTGDLQPQHF
TRBJ1-4 | 14 | TRBV9 | TRBD1 | NA | TGTGCCAGCAGCGACGAGACAGGGACGCGAAAACTGTTTTTT | CASSDETGTRKLFF
TRBJ2-1 | 13 | TRBV11-1 | NA | NA | TGTGCCAGCAGCCGCAGCCGGGACAATGAGCAGTTCTTC | CASSRSRDNEQFF
TRBJ1-1 | 13 | TRBV18 | NA | NA | TGTGCCAGCTCACCCACAGGGTACACTGAAGCTTTCTTT | CASSPTGYTEAFF
TRBJ2-3 | 13 | TRBV7-3 | NA | NA | TGTGCCAGCAGCCCCACCCCGCGGGACCCGCAGTATTTT | CASSPTPRDPQYF
TRBJ1-1 | 14 | TRBV9 | TRBD1 | NA | TGTGCCAGCAGCACAGGGGGCGTAGGCACTGAAGCTTTCTTT | CASSTGGVGTEAFF
TRBJ2-5 | 14 | TRBV18 | NA | few | TGTGCCAGCTCACCCGGTGGTCCCCAAGAGACCCAGTACTTC | CASSPGGPQETQYF
TRBJ1-2 | 15 | TRBV4-1 | NA | few | TGCGCCAGCAGCCCCATCGGGGAGGGTAACTATGGCTACACCTTC | CASSPIGEGNYGYTF
TRBJ1-5 | 12 | TRBV18 | NA | NA | TGTGCCAGCTCTTCTGGGGGGCAGCCCCAGCATTTT | CASSSGGQPQHF
TRBJ1-5 | 13 | TRBV29-1 | NA | NA | TGCAGCGTCGGGGAAGGGAGCAATCAGCCCCAGCATTTT | CSVGEGSNQPQHF
TRBJ2-5 | 13 | TRBV7-2 | NA | NA | TGTGCCAGCAGCTTAGCTCCGGGGGAGACCCAGTACTTC | CASSLAPGETQYF
TRBJ2-1 | 16 | TRBV7-2 | NA | NA | TGTGCCAGCAGCTCCCCCCCTCCGGGAGCAGCCAATGAGCAGTTCTTC | CASSSPPPGAANEQFF
TRBJ1-2 | 14 | TRBV9 | TRBD1 | few | TGTGCCAGCAGGCGACAGGGCACTAGGTATGGCTACACCTTC | CASRRQGTRYGYTF
TRBJ2-1 | 14 | TRBV11-3 | NA | few | TGTGCCAGCAGCTCCCGCCCCGGGTACAATGAGCAGTTCTTC | CASSSRPGYNEQFF
TRBJ2-5 | 15 | TRBV7-2 | TRBD1 | NA | TGTGCCAGCAGGAAAGCCCAGGGGGTTGAAGAGACCCAGTACTTC | CASRKAQGVEETQYF
TRBJ2-7 | 15 | TRBV7-9 | TRBD2 | NA | TGTGCCAGCAGCTTAAGTCGGGGGGGCAGCCGAAAGCAGTACTTC | CASSLSRGGSRKQYF
TRBJ2-1 | 15 | TRBV6-6 | NA | NA | TGTGCCAGCAGTTACGGGGCCGGATCCAGCAATGAGCAGTTCTTC | CASSYGAGSSNEQFF
TRBJ2-2 | 16 | TRBV4-3 | NA | NA | TGCGCCAGCAGCCCTCTGAGGCCAGGAGGGACCGGGGAGCTGTTTTTT | CASSPLRPGGTGELFF
TRBJ2-7 | 15 | TRBV4-3 | NA | NA | TGCGCCAGCAGCCAAGGGATAGGCAGGGGTTACGAGCAGTACTTC | CASSQGIGRGYEQYF
TRBJ2-7 | 15 | TRBV5-4 | NA | few | TGTGCCAGCAGCTTGGAAGCGGGCCGAGGGTACGAGCAGTACTTC | CASSLEAGRGYEQYF
TRBJ2-7 | 10 | TRBV15 | NA | NA | TGTGCCACCAGCATATACGAGCAGTACTTC | CATSIYEQYF
TRBJ2-5 | 12 | TRBV29-1 | NA | few | TGCAGCGTTGAAGAATACGGGGAGACCCAGTACTTC | CSVEEYGETQYF
TRBJ1-1 | 13 | TRBV29-1 | TRBD1 | few | TGCAGCGTTGATCAGGGGGCTCGCACTGAAGCTTTCTTT | CSVDQGARTEAFF
TRBJ2-1 | 18 | TRBV30 | NA | NA | TGTGCCTGGAGTGTACCCCCAGTGGCAGCTAGCTCCTACAATGAGCAGTTCTTC | CAWSVPPVAASSYNEQFF
TRBJ1-2 | 15 | TRBV14 | NA | NA | TGTGCCAGCAGCCCATCTCTGGGCCCCGGCTATGGCTACACCTTC | CASSPSLGPGYGYTF
TRBJ2-7 | 14 | TRBV30 | NA | few | TGTGCCTGGAGTGTAAGGTGGGACAACCACGAGCAGTACTTC | CAWSVRWDNHEQYF
TRBJ2-3 | 17 | TRBV7-6 | TRBD1 | NA | TGTGCCAGCAGCTTAGGTGCCACGACAGGGGGGACAGATACGCAGTATTTT | CASSLGATTGGTDTQYF
TRBJ2-7 | 14 | TRBV7-2 | TRBD1 | few | TGTGCCAGCAGCCGTTCGTCGGGACAGGACGAGCAGTACTTC | CASSRSSGQDEQYF
TRBJ2-7 | 16 | TRBV6-6 | NA | NA | TGTGCCAGCAGTTACAGAAGGTCGAGGCTCTACTACGAGCAGTACTTC | CASSYRRSRLYYEQYF
TRBJ1-2 | 12 | TRBV29-1 | NA | few | TGCAGCGTTGAAGGGACATCCCTTGGCTACACCTTC | CSVEGTSLGYTF
TRBJ1-2 | 14 | TRBV5-1 | TRBD1 | few | TGCGCCAGCAGTCGTGACAGGGAATTGGGAGGCTACACCTTC | CASSRDRELGGYTF
TRBJ2-7 | 16 | TRBV5-4 | TRBD2 | NA | TGTGCCAGCAGCTTAGGACTAGCGGGAGGCTTCTACGAGCAGTACTTC | CASSLGLAGGFYEQYF
TRBJ1-2 | 15 | TRBV30 | NA | few | TGTGCCTGGGATAGGTGGGCACTTACTGGCTATGGCTACACCTTC | CAWDRWALTGYGYTF
TRBJ2-7 | 15 | TRBV18 | TRBD1 | NA | TGTGCCAGCTCACTGGGGGGACAGGGACCCTACGAGCAGTACTTC | CASSLGGQGPYEQYF
TRBJ2-7 | 14 | TRBV7-2 | NA | NA | TGTGCCAGCAGCTTAGGACTCTCCTCGGGCGAGCAGTACTTC | CASSLGLSSGEQYF
TRBJ2-3 | 16 | TRBV11-2 | TRBD1 | NA | TGTGCCAGCAGCGCGATCCGGGACAGGGGGAGGGATACGCAGTATTTT | CASSAIRDRGRDTQYF
TRBJ2-7 | 14 | TRBV10-3 | TRBD1 | few | TGTGCCATCAGGTCCGGGACAGGGACTTACGAGCAGTACTTC | CAIRSGTGTYEQYF